This T cell receptor beta chain comes out of a study of prognosis after radiotherapy for stage I lung cancer. As for this clonotype: One end of the junction does not line up with germline, which may come from a read error.

Template was genomic DNA; TCR beta CDR3 amplified in two multiplex PCR rounds. It was primers specific to each TRBV and TRBJ gene that first-round PCR used. TCRdb re-analysed the multiplex PCR reads in MiXCR, keeping a single row per CDR3 protein. The repertoire consists of under 30,000 distinct CDR3 sequences, with about a third occurring once and the leading ten covering 9% to 14%. The CDR3 has 14 residues. The germline V gene has CDR1 MNHNS and CDR2 SASEGT. This clonotype was sampled from a donor at least 50 years old with non-small cell lung cancer. This chain connects TRBV6-1 to TRBJ1-2; D not certain. The source was PBMCs, collected before or after stereotactic body radiation therapy (not recorded which). In DNA, the CDR3 is TGTGCCATCAGTGATGGTGGGCTGCCTTTTGGCTACACCTTC. This encodes CAISDGGLPFGYTF.